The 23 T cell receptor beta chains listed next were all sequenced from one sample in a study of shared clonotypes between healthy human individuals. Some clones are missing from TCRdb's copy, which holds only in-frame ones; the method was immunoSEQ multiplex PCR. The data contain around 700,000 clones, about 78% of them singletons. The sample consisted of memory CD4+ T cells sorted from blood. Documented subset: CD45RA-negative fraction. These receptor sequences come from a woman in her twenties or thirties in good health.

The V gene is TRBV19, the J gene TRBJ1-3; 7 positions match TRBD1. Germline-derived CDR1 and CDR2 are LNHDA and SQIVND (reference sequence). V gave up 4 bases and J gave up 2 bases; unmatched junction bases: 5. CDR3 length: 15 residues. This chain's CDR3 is CASSTHGQAGNTIYF. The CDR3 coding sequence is TGTGCCAGTAGTACCCATGGACAGGCTGGAAACACCATATATTTT.

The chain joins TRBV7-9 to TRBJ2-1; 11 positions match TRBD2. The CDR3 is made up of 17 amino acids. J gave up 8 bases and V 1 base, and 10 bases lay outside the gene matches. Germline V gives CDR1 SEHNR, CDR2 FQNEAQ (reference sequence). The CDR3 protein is CASSLGGLAGGQDEQFF. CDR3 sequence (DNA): TGTGCCAGCAGCTTAGGCGGATTAGCGGGAGGGCAGGATGAGCAGTTCTTC.

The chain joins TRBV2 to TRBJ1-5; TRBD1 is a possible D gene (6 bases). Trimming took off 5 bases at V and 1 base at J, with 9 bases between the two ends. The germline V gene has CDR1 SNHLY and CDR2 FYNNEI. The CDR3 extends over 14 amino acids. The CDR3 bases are TGTGCCAGCAGTCCGGGACACAGCAATCAGCCCCAGCATTTT. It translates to CASSPGHSNQPQHF.

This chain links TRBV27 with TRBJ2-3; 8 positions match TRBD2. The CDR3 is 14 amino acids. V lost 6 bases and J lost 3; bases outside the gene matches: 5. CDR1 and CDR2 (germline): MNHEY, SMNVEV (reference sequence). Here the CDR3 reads CASRLTSETDTQYF. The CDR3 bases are TGTGCCAGCAGACTGACTAGCGAAACAGATACGCAGTATTTT.

CDR3 bases: TGTGCCAGCAGCCCAGAAGGACAGGGTTATAGAGCTTTCTTT. Translated, it gives CASSPEGQGYRAFF. The chain has TRBV5-4 and TRBJ1-1, with TRBD1 matching over 8 bases. Germline CDR1 and CDR2: SGHNT and YYREEE (reference sequence). The CDR3 totals 14 residues. V dropped 4 bases and J dropped 10; count of bases not matched to a gene: 12. The entire variable domain, with the rest obtained from reference TRBV5-4 and TRBJ1-1, is as follows: ETGVTQSPTHLIKTRGQQVTLRCSSQSGHNTVSWYQQALGQGPQFIFQYYREEENGRGNFPPRFSGLQFPNYSSELNVNALELDDSALYLCASSPEGQGYRAFFGQGTRLTVV.

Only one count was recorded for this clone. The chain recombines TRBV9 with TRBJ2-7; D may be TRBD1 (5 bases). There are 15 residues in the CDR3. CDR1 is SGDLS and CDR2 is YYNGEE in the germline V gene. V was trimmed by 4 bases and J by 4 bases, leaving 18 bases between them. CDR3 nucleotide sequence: TGTGCCAGCAGCCGAGACGGACAAAGAGTTTACGAGCAGTACTTC. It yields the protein CASSRDGQRVYEQYF.

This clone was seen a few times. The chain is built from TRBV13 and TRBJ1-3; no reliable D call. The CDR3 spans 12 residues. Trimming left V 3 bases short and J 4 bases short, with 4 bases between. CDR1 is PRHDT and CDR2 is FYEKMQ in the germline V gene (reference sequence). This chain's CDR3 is CASSFSGNTIYF. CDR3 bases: TGTGCCAGCAGCTTTTCCGGAAACACCATATATTTT.

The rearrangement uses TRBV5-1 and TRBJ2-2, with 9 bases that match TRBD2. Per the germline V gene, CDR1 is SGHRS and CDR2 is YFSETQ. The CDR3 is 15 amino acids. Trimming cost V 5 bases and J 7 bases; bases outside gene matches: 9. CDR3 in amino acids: CASRFDSGSIGELFF. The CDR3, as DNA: TGCGCCAGCAGGTTCGATAGCGGGAGTATCGGGGAGCTGTTTTTT.

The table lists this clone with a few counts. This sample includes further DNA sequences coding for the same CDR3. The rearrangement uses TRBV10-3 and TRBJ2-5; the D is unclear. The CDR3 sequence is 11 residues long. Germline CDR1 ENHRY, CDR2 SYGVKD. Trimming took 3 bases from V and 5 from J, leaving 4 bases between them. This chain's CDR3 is CAISDRETQYF. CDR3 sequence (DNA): TGTGCCATCAGTGATAGGGAGACCCAGTACTTC.

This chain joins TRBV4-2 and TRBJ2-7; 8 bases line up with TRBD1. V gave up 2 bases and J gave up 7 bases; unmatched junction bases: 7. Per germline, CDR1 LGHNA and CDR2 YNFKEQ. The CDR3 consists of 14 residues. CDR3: CASSQHDRGAEQYF. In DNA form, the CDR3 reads TGTGCCAGCAGCCAACACGACAGGGGCGCGGAGCAGTACTTC.

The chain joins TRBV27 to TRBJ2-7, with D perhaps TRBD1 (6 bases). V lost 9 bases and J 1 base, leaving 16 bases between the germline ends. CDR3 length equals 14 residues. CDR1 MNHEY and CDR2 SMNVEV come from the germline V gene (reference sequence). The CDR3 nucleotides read TGTGCCAGTAACGTACAGGGACCTTCCTACGAGCAGTACTTC. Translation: CASNVQGPSYEQYF.

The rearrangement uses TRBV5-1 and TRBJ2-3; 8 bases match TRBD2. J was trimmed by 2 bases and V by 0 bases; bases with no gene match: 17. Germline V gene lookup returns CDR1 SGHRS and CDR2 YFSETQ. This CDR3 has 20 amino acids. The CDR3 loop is CASSLDLAGRGRGFTDTQYF. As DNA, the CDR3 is TGCGCCAGCAGCTTGGATCTAGCGGGCCGGGGACGGGGATTCACAGATACGCAGTATTTT.

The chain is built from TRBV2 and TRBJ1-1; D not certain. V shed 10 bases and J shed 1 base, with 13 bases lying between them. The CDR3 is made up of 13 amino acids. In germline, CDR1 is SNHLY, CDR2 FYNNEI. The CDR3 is CATKGRTNTEAFF. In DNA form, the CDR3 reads TGTGCCACTAAGGGCAGAACGAACACTGAAGCTTTCTTT.

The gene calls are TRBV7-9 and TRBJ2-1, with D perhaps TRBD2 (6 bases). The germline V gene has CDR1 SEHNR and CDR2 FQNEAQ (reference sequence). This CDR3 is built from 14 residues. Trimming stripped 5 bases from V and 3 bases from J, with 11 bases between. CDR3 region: CASSPDSGYNEQFF. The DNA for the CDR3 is TGTGCCAGCAGCCCGGATAGCGGCTACAATGAGCAGTTCTTC.

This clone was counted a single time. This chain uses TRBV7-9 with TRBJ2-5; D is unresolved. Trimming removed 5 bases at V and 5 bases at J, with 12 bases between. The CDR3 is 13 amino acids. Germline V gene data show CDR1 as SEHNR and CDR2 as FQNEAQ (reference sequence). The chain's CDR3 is CASSHPDPETQYF. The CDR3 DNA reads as TGTGCCAGCAGCCACCCTGACCCTGAGACCCAGTACTTC.

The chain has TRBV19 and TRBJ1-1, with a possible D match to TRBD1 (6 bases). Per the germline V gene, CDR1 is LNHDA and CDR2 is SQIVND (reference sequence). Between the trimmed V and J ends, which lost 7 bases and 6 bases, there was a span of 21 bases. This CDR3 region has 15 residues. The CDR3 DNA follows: TGTGCCAGTACCTTACCGGGGGCCCCAAGCCCTGAAGCTTTCTTT. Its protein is CASTLPGAPSPEAFF. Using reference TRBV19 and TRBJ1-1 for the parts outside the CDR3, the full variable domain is DGGITQSPKYLFRKEGQNVTLSCEQNLNHDAMYWYRQDPGQGLRLIYYSQIVNDFQKGDIAEGYSVSREKKESFPLTVTSAQKNPTAFYLCASTLPGAPSPEAFFGQGTRLTVV.

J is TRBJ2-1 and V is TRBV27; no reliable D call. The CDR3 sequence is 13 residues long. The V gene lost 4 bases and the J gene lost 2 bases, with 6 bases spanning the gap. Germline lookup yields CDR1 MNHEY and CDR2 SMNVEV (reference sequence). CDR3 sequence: CASSYQTYNEQFF. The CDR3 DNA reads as TGTGCCAGCAGTTACCAGACCTACAATGAGCAGTTCTTC.

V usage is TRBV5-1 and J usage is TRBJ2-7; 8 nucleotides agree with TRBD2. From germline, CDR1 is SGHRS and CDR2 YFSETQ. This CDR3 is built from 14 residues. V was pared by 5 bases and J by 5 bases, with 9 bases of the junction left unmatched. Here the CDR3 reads CASRGIAGIHEQYF. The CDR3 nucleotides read TGCGCCAGCAGGGGTATAGCGGGAATCCACGAGCAGTACTTC.

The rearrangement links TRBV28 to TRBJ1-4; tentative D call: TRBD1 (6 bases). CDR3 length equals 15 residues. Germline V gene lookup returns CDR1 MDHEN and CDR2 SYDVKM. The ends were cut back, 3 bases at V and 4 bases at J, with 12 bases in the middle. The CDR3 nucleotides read TGTGCCAGCAGTTTGCTACAGGGCCTTAATGAAAAACTGTTTTTT. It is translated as CASSLLQGLNEKLFF. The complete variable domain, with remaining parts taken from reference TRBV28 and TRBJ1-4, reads DVKVTQSSRYLVKRTGEKVFLECVQDMDHENMFWYRQDPGLGLRLIYFSYDVKMKEKGDIPEGYSVSREKKERFSLILESASTNQTSMYLCASSLLQGLNEKLFFGSGTQLSVL.

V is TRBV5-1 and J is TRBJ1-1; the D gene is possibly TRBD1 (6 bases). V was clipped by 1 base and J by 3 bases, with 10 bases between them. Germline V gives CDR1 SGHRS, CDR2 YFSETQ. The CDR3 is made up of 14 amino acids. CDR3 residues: CASSLLDSHTEAFF. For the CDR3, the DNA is TGCGCCAGCAGCTTGTTGGACAGTCACACTGAAGCTTTCTTT.

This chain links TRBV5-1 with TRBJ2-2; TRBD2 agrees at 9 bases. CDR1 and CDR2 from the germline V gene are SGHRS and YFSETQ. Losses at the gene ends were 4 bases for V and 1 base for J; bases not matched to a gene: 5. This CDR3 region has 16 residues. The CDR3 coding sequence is TGCGCCAGCAGCGCTACACTAGCGGGGAACACCGGGGAGCTGTTTTTT. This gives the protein CASSATLAGNTGELFF.

The CDR3 reads CAISDRDRGAYEQYF. CDR3 bases: TGTGCCATCAGTGACCGGGACAGGGGAGCTTACGAGCAGTACTTC. The chain couples TRBV10-3 to TRBJ2-5; 10 bases are a match to TRBD1. Judging by the DNA end, TRBJ2-7 fits better; the J call may be wrong. The CDR3 length is 15 residues. Germline CDR1 ENHRY, CDR2 SYGVKD.

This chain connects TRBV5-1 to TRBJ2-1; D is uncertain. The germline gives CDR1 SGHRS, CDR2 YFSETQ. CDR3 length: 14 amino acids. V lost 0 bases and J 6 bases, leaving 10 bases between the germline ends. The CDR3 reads CASSLDGESNEQFF. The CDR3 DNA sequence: TGCGCCAGCAGCTTGGACGGCGAAAGCAATGAGCAGTTCTTC.